This T cell receptor (beta chain) appears in the sequencing data of a study of control samples from healthy donors and cancer patients. TCRdb's table, derived via immunoSEQ multiplex PCR, lists solely in-frame clones and lacks some. The table shows around 200,000 clones, with approximately 95% occurring only once. V was cut by 0 bases and J by 7 bases, with 12 bases left in between. Germline lookup yields CDR1 SGHTA and CDR2 FQGNSA. This CDR3 spans 14 amino acids. The sample taken for sequencing was blood. The V gene is TRBV7-2, the J gene TRBJ2-5; unclear D gene. The receptor was isolated from a man between 18 and 29 years old in good health. The CDR3 nucleotides read TGTGCCAGCAGCTTAGCGGGTAGCCTGGGGACCCAGTACTTC. This sequence encodes CASSLAGSLGTQYF.